This T cell receptor beta chain was obtained from a study of blood T cell repertoires in COVID-19. Germline CDR1 and CDR2: SGHVS and FQNEAQ. The ends were cut back, 4 bases at V and 9 bases at J, with 16 bases in the middle. The CDR3 contains 14 residues. Original processing methods: Nucleated cell counts were estimated from reference gene primer amplification. Using immunoSEQ multiplex PCR, the repertoire was profiled, and TCRdb retains in-frame clones only, with some absent. Clone size and V and J calls were adopted from that table, with D and trimming inferred from the DNA. Here the sample spans approximately 400,000 clones, roughly four fifths being singletons. Two consecutive negative NP/OP PCR tests, clearance, or resolved symptoms defined Cohort 3 recovery.

The clonotype originates from a woman aged 50 to 60 who had recovered from COVID-19. The specimen sequenced was PBMCs or T cells enriched from blood (not recorded which). The genes are TRBV7-8 and TRBJ1-5; D possibly corresponds to TRBD1 (5 bases). CDR3 loop: CASSSGGFGGPQHF. The CDR3, as DNA: TGTGCCAGCAGCTCTGGGGGGTTTGGGGGGCCCCAGCATTTT.